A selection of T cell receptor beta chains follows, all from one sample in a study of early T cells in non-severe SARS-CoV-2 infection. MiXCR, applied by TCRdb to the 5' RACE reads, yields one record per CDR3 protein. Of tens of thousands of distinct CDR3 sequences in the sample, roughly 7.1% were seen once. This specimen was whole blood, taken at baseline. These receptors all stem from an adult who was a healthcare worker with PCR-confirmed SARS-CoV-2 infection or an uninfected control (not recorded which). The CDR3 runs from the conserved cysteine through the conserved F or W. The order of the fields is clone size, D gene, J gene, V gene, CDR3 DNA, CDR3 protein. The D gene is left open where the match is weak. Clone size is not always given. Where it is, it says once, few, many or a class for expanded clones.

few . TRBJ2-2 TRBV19 TGTGCCAGTAGTGGAAGCTCTAGTTTTGCCGGGGAGCTGTTTTTT CASSGSSSFAGELFF
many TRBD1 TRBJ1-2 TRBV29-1 TGCAGCGTGCAGGGGGAATCGAGGAGCTATGGCTACACCTTC CSVQGESRSYGYTF
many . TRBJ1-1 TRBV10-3 TGTGCCATCAGCCCAGACTCGAACACTGAAGCTTTCTTT CAISPDSNTEAFF
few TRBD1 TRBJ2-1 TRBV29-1 TGCAGCGTCGTGACAGGGGATGAGCAGTTCTTC CSVVTGDEQFF
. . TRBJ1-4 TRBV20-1 TGCAGTGCTAGGGAGGGACCGTGGGAAAAACTGTTTTTT CSAREGPWEKLFF
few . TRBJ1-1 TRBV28 TGTGCCAGCAGTCCGACAGTGAACACTGAAGCTTTCTTT CASSPTVNTEAFF
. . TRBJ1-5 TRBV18 TGTGCCAGCTCACCAGATTCAGGTCGGAATCAGCCCCAGCATTTT CASSPDSGRNQPQHF
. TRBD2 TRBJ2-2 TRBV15 TGTGCCACCAGCAGAGGAGTAGCGGGAGGGACCGGGGAGCTGTTTTTT CATSRGVAGGTGELFF
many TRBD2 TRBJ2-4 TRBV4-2 TGTGCCAGCAGCCCGACTAGCGGGAGAGGGGACATTCAGTACTTC CASSPTSGRGDIQYF
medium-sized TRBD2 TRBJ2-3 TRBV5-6 TGTGCCAGCAGCAGGACTAGTTCAGATACGCAGTATTTT CASSRTSSDTQYF
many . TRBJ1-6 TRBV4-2 TGTGCCAGCAGCCAAGGGAAGAATTCACCCCTCCACTTT CASSQGKNSPLHF
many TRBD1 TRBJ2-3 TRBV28 TGTGCCAGCACTTTGTACACCGGACAGGACCACACAGATACGCAGTATTTT CASTLYTGQDHTDTQYF
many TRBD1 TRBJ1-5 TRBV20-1 TGCAGTGCTACCGGGACAGTCAATCAGCCCCAGCATTTT CSATGTVNQPQHF
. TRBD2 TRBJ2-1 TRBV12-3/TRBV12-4 TGTGCCAGCAGTTTTGCTAGCGGGACCGATGAGCAGTTCTTC CASSFASGTDEQFF
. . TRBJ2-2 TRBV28 TGTGCCAGCAGTCGACAGAACACCGGGGAGCTGTTTTTT CASSRQNTGELFF
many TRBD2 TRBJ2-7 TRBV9 TGTGCCAGCAGCGTAGTGGATCGAGCGGGAGGGCCTTCCTACGAGCAGTACTTC CASSVVDRAGGPSYEQYF
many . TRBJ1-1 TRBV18 TGTGCCAGCTCAAGGCGACACAACGAGAACACTGAAGCTTTCTTT CASSRRHNENTEAFF
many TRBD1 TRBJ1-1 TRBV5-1 TGCGCCAGCAGCCAAGAGACAGGGGCGGCCACTGAAGCTTTCTTT CASSQETGAATEAFF
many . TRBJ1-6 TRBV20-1 TGCAGTGCTAGTGAGGGAGGGAGGACAGCAAATTCACCCCTCCACTTT CSASEGGRTANSPLHF
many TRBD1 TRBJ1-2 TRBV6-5 TGTGCCAGCAGTTACTCGACAGGGAATGGCTACACCTTC CASSYSTGNGYTF
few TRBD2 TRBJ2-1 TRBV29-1 TGCAGCTCTAGCGGGGGCTACAATGAGCAGTTCTTC CSSSGGYNEQFF
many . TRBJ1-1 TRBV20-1 TGCAGTGAGTTCAGGAGCCCTGAAGCTTTCTTT CSEFRSPEAFF
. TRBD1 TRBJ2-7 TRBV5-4 TGTGCCAGCAGCTACTCCATTCCGGGACAGGGTAACGAGCAGTACTTC CASSYSIPGQGNEQYF
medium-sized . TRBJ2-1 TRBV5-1 TGCGCCAGCAGCTTGAGGCCAGGTGGTGTCGATGAGCAGTTCTTC CASSLRPGGVDEQFF
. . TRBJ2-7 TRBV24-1 TGTGCCACCAGTGACGCGCGGACTTATTCCGAGCAGTACTTC CATSDARTYSEQYF
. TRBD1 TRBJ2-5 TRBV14 TGTGCCAGCAGCAGAGAACGCACAGGGGGCTGGGAGGAGACCCAGTACTTC CASSRERTGGWEETQYF
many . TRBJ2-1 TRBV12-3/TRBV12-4 TGTGCCAGCAGTTTTAGCATCCCGAGCTCCTACAATGAGCAGTTCTTC CASSFSIPSSYNEQFF
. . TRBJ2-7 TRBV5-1 TGCGCCAGCAGTGAGGCCCACGAGCAGTACTTC CASSEAHEQYF
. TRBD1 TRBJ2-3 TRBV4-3 TGCGCCAGCAGCCTGTGGACAGGAGATACAGATACGCAGTATTTT CASSLWTGDTDTQYF
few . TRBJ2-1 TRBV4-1 TGCGCCAGCAGCCCCCCGTCAACGGGCCGCAATGAGCAGTTCTTC CASSPPSTGRNEQFF
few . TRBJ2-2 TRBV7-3 TGTGCCAGCAGCTTAGTTTCCGGGGAGCTGTTTTTT CASSLVSGELFF
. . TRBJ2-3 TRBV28 TGTGCCAGCAGTTCCAACCTAGCAACAGATACGCAGTATTTT CASSSNLATDTQYF